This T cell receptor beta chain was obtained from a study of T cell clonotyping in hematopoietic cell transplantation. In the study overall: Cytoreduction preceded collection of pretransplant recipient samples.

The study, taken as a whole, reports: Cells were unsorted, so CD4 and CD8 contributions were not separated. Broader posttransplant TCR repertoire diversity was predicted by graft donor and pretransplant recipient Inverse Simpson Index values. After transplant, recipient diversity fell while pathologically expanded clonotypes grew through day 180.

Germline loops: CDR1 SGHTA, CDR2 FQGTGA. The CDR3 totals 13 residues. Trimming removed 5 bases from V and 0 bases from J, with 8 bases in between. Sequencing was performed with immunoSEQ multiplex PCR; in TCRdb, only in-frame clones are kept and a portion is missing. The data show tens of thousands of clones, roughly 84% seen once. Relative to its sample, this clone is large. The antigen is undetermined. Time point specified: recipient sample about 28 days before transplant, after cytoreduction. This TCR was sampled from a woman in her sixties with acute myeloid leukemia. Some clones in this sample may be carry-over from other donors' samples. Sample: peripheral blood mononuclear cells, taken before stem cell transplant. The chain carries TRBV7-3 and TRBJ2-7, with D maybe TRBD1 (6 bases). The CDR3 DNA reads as TGTGCCAGCAGCCCGGACAGCTCCTACGAGCAGTACTTC. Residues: CASSPDSSYEQYF.